The T cell receptor (beta chain) described here comes from a study of response to subunit inactivated influenza vaccine. Study conclusions and caveats: Authors suggested seasonal influenza vaccinations each recruit few new T cells.

With 2 bases removed from V and 7 bases from J, the gap between germline ends came to 17 bases. Germline V gene lookup returns CDR1 LGHDT and CDR2 YNNKEL (reference sequence). The CDR3 has 16 amino acids. TCRdb recomputed calls from the RT-PCR reads with MiXCR, one row per CDR3 protein. This table has approximately 680,000 distinct CDR3 sequences, 15% to 18% appearing once. This clonotype was recorded many times. Its antigen remains unidentified. This TCR was recovered from a man aged 50 to 59 who received an inactivated influenza vaccine. The V gene is TRBV3-1, the J gene TRBJ2-2; D is unclear. Source: PBMCs from blood, taken about 12 days after vaccination. As DNA, the CDR3 is TGTGCCAGCAGCCAAAGAACGTCCTCTCCTCTCGGGGAGCTGTTTTTT. Protein: CASSQRTSSPLGELFF. The full variable domain, in which reference TRBV3-1 and TRBJ2-2 provide the parts outside the CDR3, is DTAVSQTPKYLVTQMGNDKSIKCEQNLGHDTMYWYKQDSKKFLKIMFSYNNKELIINETVPNRFSPKSPDKAHLNLHINSLELGDSAVYFCASSQRTSSPLGELFFGEGSRLTVL.